The 3 T cell receptor beta chains below were found in one sample sequenced in a study of metastatic and nonmetastatic thyroid tumors. With MiXCR, TCRdb called clones anew from the PCR reads. The sample holds approximately 39,000 clones, roughly 20% seen once. Thyroid surgery had not been preceded by any treatment in any patient. Sequences were obtained from blood. These receptors came from a female donor with papillary thyroid cancer or a benign thyroid nodule (not recorded which). Some clones in this sample may be carry-over from other donors' samples.

This clone was seen repeatedly, ten times or more. The gene calls are TRBV11-2 and TRBJ2-7; tentative D call: TRBD1 (5 bases). V lost 4 bases and J lost 4, with 17 bases in between. The germline gives CDR1 SGHAT, CDR2 FQNNGV. This CDR3 is 15 amino acids long. The CDR3 nucleotides read TGTGCCAGCAGCTCCCTTGACAGTTTAGGTTACGAGCAGTACTTC. It specifies CASSSLDSLGYEQYF. The full variable domain, with the rest looked up from reference TRBV11-2 and TRBJ2-7, is EAGVAQSPRYKIIEKRQSVAFWCNPISGHATLYWYQQILGQGPKLLIQFQNNGVVDDSQLPKDRFSAERLKGVDSTLKIQPAKLEDSAVYLCASSSLDSLGYEQYFGPGTRLTVT.

This clone was recorded a few times. J is TRBJ2-7 and V is TRBV11-2; 10 positions agree with TRBD2. Germline-derived CDR1 and CDR2 are SGHAT and FQNNGV. The V segment lost 4 bases and the J segment 2 bases; nucleotides outside the gene matches: 11. The CDR3 spans 17 residues. The CDR3 reads CASSSMLAGERPYEQYF. CDR3 nucleotide sequence: TGTGCCAGCAGCTCTATGCTAGCGGGAGAGCGTCCCTACGAGCAGTACTTC.

In this sample, this clone turned up many times. In the same sample, other DNA sequences code for this CDR3. This chain connects TRBV7-8 to TRBJ1-3; no reliable D call. The CDR3 is 15 amino acids. The germline CDR1 and CDR2 sequences are SGHVS and FQNEAQ. Trimming took off 5 bases at V and 0 bases at J, with 11 bases between the two ends. The DNA of the CDR3 is TGTGCCAGCAGCCCTGGGCAGATCTCTGGAAACACCATATATTTT. This codes for CASSPGQISGNTIYF.